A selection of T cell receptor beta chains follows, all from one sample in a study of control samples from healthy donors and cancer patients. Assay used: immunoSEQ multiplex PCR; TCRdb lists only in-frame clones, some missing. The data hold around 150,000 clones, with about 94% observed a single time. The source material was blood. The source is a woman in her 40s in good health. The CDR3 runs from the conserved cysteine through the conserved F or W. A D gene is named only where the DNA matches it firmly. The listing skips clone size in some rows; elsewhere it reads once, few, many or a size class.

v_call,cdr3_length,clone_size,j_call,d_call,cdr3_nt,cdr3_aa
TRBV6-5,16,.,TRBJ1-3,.,TGTGCCAGCAGTTACTCGATCGGGGGAGGCCGAAACACCATATATTTT,CASSYSIGGGRNTIYF
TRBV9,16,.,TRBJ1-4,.,TGTGCCAGCAGCGTAGGACAGTTCATATCTAATGAAAAACTGTTTTTT,CASSVGQFISNEKLFF
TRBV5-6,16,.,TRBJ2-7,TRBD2,TGTGCCAGCAGCACAGGACTAGCGGCTTTATCCTACGAGCAGTACTTC,CASSTGLAALSYEQYF
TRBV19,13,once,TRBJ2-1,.,TGTGCCAGTAGGTCGGGGGGCTCGAATGAGCAGTTCTTC,CASRSGGSNEQFF
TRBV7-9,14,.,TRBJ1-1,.,TGTGCCAGCAGCGAAACAGGGCTGAACACTGAAGCTTTCTTT,CASSETGLNTEAFF
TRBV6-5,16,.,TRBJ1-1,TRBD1,TGTGCCAGCAGTTACTCGGCGGGACAGGTTGTCACTGAAGCTTTCTTT,CASSYSAGQVVTEAFF
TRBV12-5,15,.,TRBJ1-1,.,TGTGCTAGTGGTTTCCCCGGGGGCGAGAACACTGAAGCTTTCTTT,CASGFPGGENTEAFF
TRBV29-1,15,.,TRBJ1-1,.,TGCAGCGTGCCCCTGGGATCTGCCTACGGCACTGAAGCTTTCTTT,CSVPLGSAYGTEAFF
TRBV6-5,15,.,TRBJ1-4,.,TGTGCCAGCAGTTACTCTGGGACCGTTGGGGAAAAACTGTTTTTT,CASSYSGTVGEKLFF
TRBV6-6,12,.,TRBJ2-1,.,TGTGCCAGCAGTTACTCGGTCGGTGAGCAGTTCTTC,CASSYSVGEQFF